One and the same sample provided the 22 T cell receptor beta chains below, sequenced in a study of cytomegalovirus exposure and HLA in healthy donors listed by TCRdb under 2017. The library was built by means of the immunoSEQ multiplex PCR assay. For the multiplex PCR, a mixture combining 60 forward primers for TCR Vbeta segments and 13 reverse primers for TCR Jbeta segments was used. What TCRdb holds here is the immuneACCESS table cut down to in-frame rearrangements. Part of the clones is not present; checked against another copy, under half of the missing clones reflect an unresolved V gene, and the others are unexplained. In all, the sample holds 150,000 or so clones, and roughly 80% of those were seen once. The ten largest clones represent around 3% of the sample. Sample: PBMCs. Receptor source: a male donor in good health and CMV-seronegative.

This clone has just a few counts. This chain connects TRBV7-9 to TRBJ2-5; perhaps TRBD2 as D (6 bases). The CDR3 has 17 residues. Germline lookup yields CDR1 SEHNR and CDR2 FQNEAQ (reference sequence). Between the trimmed V and J ends, which lost 5 bases and 1 base, there was a span of 20 bases. The CDR3 DNA reads TGTGCCAGCAGCCCAAGACTGCCTAGCGAGTTCCAAGAGACCCAGTACTTC. Amino acid sequence: CASSPRLPSEFQETQYF.

The rearrangement uses TRBV10-3 and TRBJ1-5; D is ambiguous. From germline, CDR1 is ENHRY and CDR2 SYGVKD. The CDR3 is made up of 13 amino acids. Trimming took 6 bases from V and 4 from J, leaving 10 bases between them. The DNA of the CDR3 is TGTGCCATCAGGGAAGGAGGGAATCAGCCCCAGCATTTT. Its protein is CAIREGGNQPQHF.

This clone was recorded only once. The sample has other DNA sequences that encode this CDR3 too. This chain links TRBV6-1 with TRBJ1-1; maybe TRBD1 (5 bases). The CDR3 has 13 residues. Germline assignment: CDR1 MNHNS and CDR2 SASEGT. With 6 bases removed from V and 0 bases from J, the gap between germline ends came to 8 bases. CDR3 amino acids: CASSRTLNTEAFF. Written as DNA, the CDR3 is TGTGCCAGCAGCCGGACACTGAACACTGAAGCTTTCTTT.

The chain combines TRBV9 with TRBJ2-1, with D possibly being TRBD2 (5 bases). Trimming stripped 2 bases from V and 2 bases from J, with 11 bases between. Germline V gene lookup returns CDR1 SGDLS and CDR2 YYNGEE. There are 15 residues in the CDR3. The CDR3 sequence: CASSVSAVTYNEQFF. The CDR3 region has the DNA TGTGCCAGCAGCGTCTCAGCGGTGACCTACAATGAGCAGTTCTTC.

The V call is TRBV9, the J call TRBJ1-6; no firm D call. V shed 0 bases and J shed 9 bases, with 13 bases lying between them. CDR3 size: 15 residues. CDR1 is SGDLS and CDR2 is YYNGEE in the germline V gene. The CDR3 loop is CASSVVVDGSSPLHF. The CDR3, as DNA: TGTGCCAGCAGCGTAGTAGTTGACGGGAGTTCACCCCTCCACTTT.

Of note for this clone: One junction end disagrees with the germline gene, perhaps due to a read error. Other DNA variants within this sample encode the same CDR3. The V call is TRBV30, the J call TRBJ1-2, with TRBD1 matching 8 bases. CDR1 GTSNPN and CDR2 SVGIG come from the germline V gene (reference sequence). This CDR3 is 13 amino acids long. The DNA for the CDR3 is TGTGCCTGGAGTTCAGGGGGCACCTATGGTTACACCTTC. Its translation: CAWSSGGTYGYTF.

This chain connects TRBV5-6 to TRBJ1-1; 8 bases are shared with TRBD1. This CDR3 contains 13 residues. V was pared by 9 bases and J by 7 bases, with 11 bases of the junction left unmatched. Germline lookup yields CDR1 SGHDT and CDR2 YYEEEE. CDR3 coding DNA: TGTGCCACTAAAACAGGGGGAATGGTTGAAGCTTTCTTT. This codes for CATKTGGMVEAFF.

This clone has just one count. The chain joins TRBV27 to TRBJ1-2; 10 bases match TRBD1. The CDR3 sequence is 15 residues long. Germline values: CDR1 MNHEY, CDR2 SMNVEV (reference sequence). V dropped 3 bases and J dropped 4; count of bases not matched to a gene: 5. The CDR3 loop reads CASSFRDRGGYGYTF. The CDR3 DNA reads as TGTGCCAGCAGTTTCCGGGACAGGGGTGGCTATGGCTACACCTTC.

The chain combines TRBV29-1 with TRBJ1-2, with 7 bases matching TRBD1. With V trimmed by 2 bases and J by 6 bases, 3 bases remained unmatched. Germline V CDR1 and CDR2: SQVTM, ANQGSEA. CDR3 length equals 12 residues. Here the CDR3 DNA reads TGCAGCGTTGAAACAGGGGTAAATGGCTACACCTTC. Protein product: CSVETGVNGYTF.

This chain joins TRBV5-4 and TRBJ2-2; TRBD1 aligns across 8 bases. CDR3 length: 16 amino acids. The germline CDR1 and CDR2 sequences are SGHNT and YYREEE (reference sequence). V shed 4 bases, J shed 4 bases, and the junction held 9 bases outside the gene matches. The CDR3 sequence is CASSASGTGATGELFF. The CDR3 DNA reads as TGTGCCAGCAGCGCTTCCGGGACAGGTGCCACCGGGGAGCTGTTTTTT.

The CDR3: CASSLGQVNTEAFF. Written as DNA, the CDR3 is TGTGCCAGCAGCCTCGGACAGGTGAACACTGAAGCTTTCTTT. J is TRBJ1-1 and V is TRBV7-9; 7 positions match TRBD1. The CDR3 length is 14 residues. V dropped 5 bases and J dropped 0; count of bases not matched to a gene: 3. Germline lookup yields CDR1 SEHNR and CDR2 FQNEAQ (reference sequence).

Written as DNA, the CDR3 is TGTGCCAGCAGTGACTGGGACACTCGACATTTT. Amino acid sequence: CASSDWDTRHF. J is TRBJ1-5 and V is TRBV2; D might be TRBD1 (6 bases). The CDR3 has 11 amino acids. CDR1 is SNHLY and CDR2 is FYNNEI in the germline V gene. The V and J ends lost 3 bases and 16 bases respectively, with 13 bases between them.

On this clone: At one boundary the junction diverges from the germline segment, which might be a read error. The V and J genes are TRBV7-9 and TRBJ2-1; possibly TRBD1 for D (5 bases). CDR3 length: 12 residues. The germline V gene encodes CDR1 SEHNR and CDR2 FQNEAQ (reference sequence). CDR3 in amino acids: CSSQQLGDEQFF. In nucleotides, the CDR3 is TGTTCCAGCCAGCAGCTAGGGGATGAGCAGTTCTTC.

V is TRBV5-6 and J is TRBJ2-7, with D perhaps matching TRBD1 (6 bases). Germline CDR1 SGHDT, CDR2 YYEEEE. V lost 1 base and J lost 3, with 20 bases in between. This CDR3 has 17 residues. CDR3 DNA: TGTGCCAGCAGCTTGTATGAGGGGGTTTCGTTGGACTACGAGCAGTACTTC. Its translation is CASSLYEGVSLDYEQYF.

The rearrangement links TRBV30 to TRBJ1-5; 7 nucleotides align to TRBD1. Per germline, CDR1 GTSNPN and CDR2 SVGIG (reference sequence). V was clipped by 0 bases and J by 3 bases; unmatched bases: 2. This CDR3 spans 14 amino acids. In DNA, the CDR3 is TGTGCCTGGAGTGTAGGGACAGCCAATCAGCCCCAGCATTTT. It translates to CAWSVGTANQPQHF.

CDR3 residues: CASSLDGQGADTQYF. The CDR3 nucleotides read TGTGCCAGCAGCTTAGATGGACAGGGGGCGGATACGCAGTATTTT. The chain joins TRBV11-3 to TRBJ2-3, with TRBD1 matching over 11 bases. The CDR3 runs 15 residues. The J segment lost 6 bases and the V segment lost 0 bases, leaving 2 bases of the junction unmatched. Germline-derived CDR1 and CDR2 are SGHNT and YENEEA.

The V gene is TRBV10-1, the J gene TRBJ1-3; 9 bases line up with TRBD1. The length of the CDR3 is 14 residues. With 4 bases clipped from V and 4 bases from J, the junction kept 2 bases outside the gene matches. Germline V gene data show CDR1 as WNHNN and CDR2 as SYGVQD (reference sequence). DNA for the CDR3: TGCGCCAGCAGTGGGGGACAGGGAGGAAACACCATATATTTT. Translating it yields CASSGGQGGNTIYF.

A few counts support this clone. This rearrangement joins TRBV5-4 to TRBJ1-5; perhaps TRBD1 as D (6 bases). Trimming pared 2 bases from V and 6 bases from J, leaving 12 bases between. From germline, CDR1 is SGHNT and CDR2 YYREEE (reference sequence). This CDR3 contains 14 residues. In DNA form, the CDR3 reads TGTGCCAGCAGCTTACAGGGTACGGGTCAGCCCCAGCATTTT. As protein: CASSLQGTGQPQHF.

The CDR3: CASSTYSTGDEQYF. The CDR3 coding sequence is TGTGCCAGCAGTACCTATTCGACAGGGGACGAGCAGTACTTC. The genes are TRBV28 and TRBJ2-7; 8 nucleotides align to TRBD1. With V trimmed by 5 bases and J by 5 bases, 8 bases remained unmatched. Germline loops: CDR1 MDHEN, CDR2 SYDVKM. CDR3 length: 14 residues.

This clone appeared a few times. The chain links TRBV29-1 to TRBJ1-5; D unresolved. Per the germline V gene, CDR1 is SQVTM and CDR2 is ANQGSEA. This CDR3 comprises 13 residues. Trimming took 4 bases from V and 2 from J, leaving 9 bases between them. DNA for the CDR3: TGCAGCGTTGGGTTCGGAGGCAATCAGCCCCAGCATTTT. Translation: CSVGFGGNQPQHF.

The chain couples TRBV10-3 to TRBJ2-7; no reliable D call. The germline V gene has CDR1 ENHRY and CDR2 SYGVKD. V was cut by 2 bases and J by 7 bases, with 9 bases left in between. This CDR3 region has 12 residues. As DNA, the CDR3 is TGTGCCATCAGTGAGGCCCGCAGAGAGCAGTACTTC. Its protein is CAISEARREQYF.

The J gene is TRBJ2-5, the V gene TRBV19; 7 nucleotides agree with TRBD2. Judging by the DNA end, TRBJ2-7 fits better; the J call may be wrong. The germline gives CDR1 LNHDA, CDR2 SQIVND (reference sequence). This CDR3 contains 15 residues. Here the CDR3 reads CASSIASGNSYEQYF. The CDR3 region has the DNA TGTGCCAGTAGTATAGCCAGCGGGAACTCCTACGAGCAGTACTTC.